The clone carrying this T cell receptor beta chain has only a few counts. The sample is drawn from a study of technical replicates of blood from a handful of donors. Some clones are missing from TCRdb's copy, which holds only in-frame ones; the method was immunoSEQ multiplex PCR. Of tens of thousands of clones listed, around 94% are singletons. CDR1 is LGHNA and CDR2 is YNFKEQ in the germline V gene. V lost 2 bases and J lost 3; bases outside the gene matches: 6. The CDR3 runs to 15 residues. The chain employs TRBV4-2 and TRBJ1-1; 7 bases align to TRBD1. The receptor was isolated from a human donor in good health. Sequenced material: T cells isolated from PBMCs. CDR3 amino acids: CASSQLGTDYTEAFF. The CDR3 coding sequence is TGTGCCAGCAGCCAACTAGGGACAGACTACACTGAAGCTTTCTTT.